The 28 T cell receptor beta chains below come from one sample, sequenced in a study of blood T cell repertoires in COVID-19. Sequencing used immunoSEQ multiplex PCR; TCRdb keeps in-frame clones, though not all of them. The sample has fewer than 100,000 clones; roughly 90% are singletons. Sequences were obtained from peripheral blood. These receptors were taken from an elderly woman with acute or convalescent COVID-19.

V gene TRBV24-1 combines with J gene TRBJ2-3, with D perhaps matching TRBD2 (5 bases). The CDR3 contains 14 residues. V shed 0 bases and J shed 2 bases, with 5 bases lying between them. CDR1 and CDR2 (germline): KGHDR, SFDVKD. The CDR3 DNA sequence: TGTGCCACCAGTGATTTGCGGGACACAGATACGCAGTATTTT. This sequence encodes CATSDLRDTDTQYF.

In DNA, the CDR3 is TGTGCCAGCAGCCTCGGGTTAGCCAAAAACATTCAGTACTTC. It is translated as CASSLGLAKNIQYF. The chain links TRBV27 to TRBJ2-4; the D is unclear. This CDR3 has 14 residues. Germline values: CDR1 MNHEY, CDR2 SMNVEV (reference sequence). Trimming removed 6 bases from V and 0 bases from J, with 9 bases in between.

This rearrangement joins TRBV5-1 to TRBJ2-7, with D perhaps matching TRBD1 (6 bases). Per the germline V gene, CDR1 is SGHRS and CDR2 is YFSETQ. The CDR3 covers 16 residues. The V end lost 4 bases, the J end lost 1 base, and 18 bases lay between the germline ends. CDR3 sequence reads: CASSPSLTGSSYEQYF. CDR3 DNA sequence: TGCGCCAGCAGCCCATCACTAACAGGGAGTTCCTACGAGCAGTACTTC.

The rearrangement uses TRBV6-6 and TRBJ2-1, with TRBD2 identical over 16 bases. The J segment lost 4 bases and the V segment lost 5 bases, leaving 5 bases of the junction unmatched. The V gene's germline CDR1 is MNHNY and CDR2 SVGAGI (reference sequence). This CDR3 has 17 residues. Here the CDR3 DNA reads TGTGCCAGCAGTCACCCGGGACTAGCGGGGGGGTACAATGAGCAGTTCTTC. The encoded protein is CASSHPGLAGGYNEQFF.

The J gene is TRBJ2-7, the V gene TRBV5-4; 9 bases fit TRBD1. The V gene end was trimmed by 6 bases and the J gene end by 7 bases; junction bases not matched to a gene: 11. The CDR3 is made up of 14 amino acids. Germline assignment: CDR1 SGHNT and CDR2 YYREEE (reference sequence). In DNA, the CDR3 is TGTGCCAGCACCTCAACAGGGGGCGCGGGAGAGCAGTACTTC. Translation gives CASTSTGGAGEQYF.

The CDR3: CASSDGGAATYEQYF. CDR3 sequence (DNA): TGTGCCAGCAGTGATGGCGGGGCCGCTACCTACGAGCAGTACTTC. V usage is TRBV2 and J usage is TRBJ2-7; possibly TRBD2 for D (6 bases). Trimming took 3 bases from V and 2 from J, leaving 14 bases between them. The CDR3 sequence is 15 residues long. In germline, CDR1 is SNHLY, CDR2 FYNNEI. Combining the CDR3 with reference TRBV2 and TRBJ2-7 gives the whole variable domain EPEVTQTPSHQVTQMGQEVILRCVPISNHLYFYWYRQILGQKVEFLVSFYNNEISEKSEIFDDQFSVERPDGSNFTLKIRSTKLEDSAMYFCASSDGGAATYEQYFGPGTRLTVT.

V is TRBV7-3 and J is TRBJ1-1; D gene ambiguous. The CDR3 is 13 residues long. Germline lookup yields CDR1 SGHTA and CDR2 FQGTGA. Between the trimmed V and J ends, which lost 3 bases and 1 base, there was a span of 6 bases. Here the CDR3 DNA reads TGTGCCAGCAGCTTTAGATCGAACACTGAAGCTTTCTTT. This translates into CASSFRSNTEAFF.

The chain recombines TRBV28 with TRBJ1-5, with 12 bases matching TRBD1. The CDR3 covers 17 residues. The J segment lost 5 bases and the V segment lost 5 bases, leaving 10 bases of the junction unmatched. The V gene's germline CDR1 is MDHEN and CDR2 SYDVKM. CDR3 bases: TGTGCCAGCAGTCCTGGGACAGGGGGCCTGACGTATCAGCCCCAGCATTTT. Protein: CASSPGTGGLTYQPQHF.

V is TRBV7-9 and J is TRBJ2-5; 7 bases are shared with TRBD2. CDR3 length equals 14 residues. Germline CDR1 reads SEHNR; CDR2 reads FQNEAQ (reference sequence). With 0 bases clipped from V and 5 bases from J, the junction kept 3 bases outside the gene matches. CDR3 nucleotide sequence: TGTGCCAGCAGCTTAGCGGGAGGGCCGGAGACCCAGTACTTC. This translates into CASSLAGGPETQYF.

Concerning this clone: A read error may account for a junction end that differs from germline. This chain joins TRBV7-7 and TRBJ2-2, with TRBD1 as a possible D gene (5 bases). Germline V CDR1 and CDR2: SSHAT, FNYEAQ (reference sequence). The CDR3 runs to 14 residues. In DNA, the CDR3 is TGTGCTAGCAGCTTCGGACAGAACACCGGGGAGCTGTTTTTT. It codes for CASSFGQNTGELFF.

V usage is TRBV7-9 and J usage is TRBJ2-1; 15 nucleotides line up with TRBD2. Unmatched junction bases numbered 6, after V lost 5 bases and J lost 7 bases. Germline CDR1 is SEHNR and CDR2 is FQNEAQ (reference sequence). The CDR3 loop spans 16 amino acids. The CDR3 DNA reads TGTGCCAGCAGCACACGGACTAGCGGGAGGGCAAATGAGCAGTTCTTC. Its protein product is CASSTRTSGRANEQFF.

CDR3: CASSYTETGAYEQYF. CDR3 DNA sequence: TGTGCCAGCAGTTACACAGAAACAGGGGCTTACGAGCAGTACTTC. This chain connects TRBV6-5 to TRBJ2-7, with TRBD1 matching 7 bases. This CDR3 spans 15 amino acids. CDR1 is MNHEY and CDR2 is SVGAGI in the germline V gene. Germline trimming cut 2 bases from V and 4 bases from J; bases unmatched to any gene: 8.

The CDR3 nucleotides read TGTGCCAGCTCACTTGGACTAGCCGGCCAAGAGACCCAGTACTTC. It specifies CASSLGLAGQETQYF. The chain is built from TRBV18 and TRBJ2-5, with 8 positions matching TRBD2. The CDR3 has 15 amino acids. CDR1 is KGHSH and CDR2 is LQKENI in the germline V gene. V lost 4 bases, J lost 1 base, and 5 bases stayed unmatched.

The V and J genes are TRBV5-1 and TRBJ1-6; 10 bases align to TRBD1. CDR1 SGHRS and CDR2 YFSETQ come from the germline V gene. This CDR3 comprises 16 residues. Germline trimming cut 4 bases from V and 7 bases from J; bases unmatched to any gene: 8. CDR3 residues: CASSPRQGAWNSPLHF. The CDR3 nucleotides are TGCGCCAGCAGCCCAAGACAGGGGGCATGGAATTCACCCCTCCACTTT.

The table lists this clone with a count of one. V and J are TRBV5-6 and TRBJ1-4; D may be TRBD1 (5 bases). This CDR3 spans 14 amino acids. CDR1 SGHDT and CDR2 YYEEEE come from the germline V gene. The germline V and J ends were trimmed by 1 base and 8 bases, with 12 bases remaining between them. The CDR3: CASSLRGLGEKLFF. The CDR3 DNA follows: TGTGCCAGCAGCTTGAGGGGACTAGGAGAAAAACTGTTTTTT.

This clone was counted only a few times. The chain uses TRBV28 and TRBJ1-3; D perhaps matches TRBD1 (5 bases). Germline V gene data show CDR1 as MDHEN and CDR2 as SYDVKM. The CDR3 covers 15 residues. Trimming shortened V by 5 bases and J by 4 bases, and 15 bases separated the two germline ends. The CDR3 loop reads CASSGQISGGNTIYF. The CDR3 coding sequence is TGTGCCAGCAGTGGACAAATCTCAGGGGGAAACACCATATATTTT.

The rearrangement uses TRBV6-5 and TRBJ1-2, with TRBD1 matching 7 bases. The CDR3 is 13 residues long. Germline-derived CDR1 and CDR2 are MNHEY and SVGAGI. Trimming removed 7 bases from V and 5 bases from J; junction bases left unmatched: 7. In nucleotides, the CDR3 is TGTGCCAGCACCCTCGCAGGGGGGTATGGCTACACCTTC. Its translation is CASTLAGGYGYTF.

This clone was detected only a few times. CDR3 sequence: CASSPATGGAEAFF. In nucleotides, the CDR3 is TGTGCCAGCTCACCAGCAACAGGGGGCGCTGAAGCTTTCTTT. The V gene is TRBV18, the J gene TRBJ1-1, with 9 nucleotides matching TRBD1. The length of the CDR3 is 14 residues. Losses at the gene ends were 2 bases for V and 6 bases for J; bases not matched to a gene: 4. Germline CDR1 and CDR2: KGHSH and LQKENI.

This rearrangement joins TRBV10-2 to TRBJ1-1; D gene uncertain. V was pared by 6 bases and J by 1 base, with 9 bases between. In germline, CDR1 is WSHSY, CDR2 SAAADI. The CDR3 extends over 13 amino acids. As DNA, the CDR3 is TGCGCCAGCAGAATACAGCAGAACACTGAAGCTTTCTTT. Translation: CASRIQQNTEAFF.

This chain connects TRBV4-1 to TRBJ1-2; 8 bases fit TRBD1. The germline V gene has CDR1 MGHRA and CDR2 YSYEKL. This CDR3 has 15 residues. With 0 bases clipped from V and 8 bases from J, the junction kept 8 bases outside the gene matches. The CDR3 DNA reads TGCGCCAGCAGCCAAGAGGGGACAGGACTAGGAGGCTACACCTTC. This translates into CASSQEGTGLGGYTF.

The CDR3 DNA follows: TGTGCCAGCAGTCCAAGTGGGGGGGCCTACGAGCAGTACTTC. Translating gives CASSPSGGAYEQYF. The gene calls are TRBV27 and TRBJ2-7; 7 bases agree with TRBD2. J was trimmed by 2 bases and V by 5 bases; bases with no gene match: 6. CDR3 length equals 14 residues. Per the germline V gene, CDR1 is MNHEY and CDR2 is SMNVEV (reference sequence).

V is TRBV28 and J is TRBJ1-5; 10 bases fit TRBD1. Germline lookup yields CDR1 MDHEN and CDR2 SYDVKM. V was clipped by 5 bases and J by 6 bases; unmatched bases: 7. The CDR3 covers 15 residues. CDR3 region: CASSHRQGAGQPQHF. The CDR3 region has the DNA TGTGCCAGCAGTCACAGACAGGGGGCGGGTCAGCCCCAGCATTTT.

The J gene is TRBJ2-1, the V gene TRBV7-9; D is uncertain. Germline lookup yields CDR1 SEHNR and CDR2 FQNEAQ (reference sequence). The CDR3 length is 15 residues. The V end lost 3 bases, the J end lost 0 bases, and 9 bases lay between the germline ends. This chain's CDR3 is CASSFLQNSYNEQFF. CDR3 coding DNA: TGTGCCAGCAGCTTCTTGCAGAACTCCTACAATGAGCAGTTCTTC. Together with reference TRBV7-9 and TRBJ2-1, the CDR3 gives the full variable domain: DTGVSQNPRHKITKRGQNVTFRCDPISEHNRLYWYRQTLGQGPEFLTYFQNEAQLEKSRLLSDRFSAERPKGSFSTLEIQRTEQGDSAMYLCASSFLQNSYNEQFFGPGTRLTVL.

This chain joins TRBV6-5 and TRBJ2-6, with D maybe TRBD2 (7 bases). Germline V gene data show CDR1 as MNHEY and CDR2 as SVGAGI. The V end was cut by 7 bases, the J end by 2 bases, with 12 bases between. This CDR3 contains 15 residues. The CDR3 loop is CASNSGGAGANVLTF. The CDR3, as DNA: TGTGCCAGCAACTCGGGGGGCGCTGGGGCCAACGTCCTGACTTTC.

This sequence joins TRBV4-1 and TRBJ1-3; no definite D call. V was shortened by 2 bases and J by 6 bases, with 8 bases between the two germline ends. Germline assignment: CDR1 MGHRA and CDR2 YSYEKL. The CDR3 covers 13 residues. The CDR3 region has the DNA TGCGCCAGCAGCCAACAGGTGGAAAACACCATATATTTT. Translated, it gives CASSQQVENTIYF.

The V and J genes are TRBV29-1 and TRBJ1-5; TRBD1 agrees at 12 bases. Per the germline V gene, CDR1 is SQVTM and CDR2 is ANQGSEA. The CDR3 loop spans 14 amino acids. V gave up 5 bases and J gave up 6 bases; unmatched junction bases: 5. The CDR3 bases are TGCAGCGTTCGGGGACAGGGGGCGGGTCAGCCCCAGCATTTT. This gives the protein CSVRGQGAGQPQHF. Full variable domain (rest looked up from reference TRBV29-1 and TRBJ1-5): SAVISQKPSRDICQRGTSLTIQCQVDSQVTMMFWYRQQPGQSLTLIATANQGSEATYESGFVIDKFPISRPNLTFSTLTVSNMSPEDSSIYLCSVRGQGAGQPQHFGDGTRLSIL.

The chain uses TRBV9 and TRBJ1-3, with D tentatively TRBD1 (5 bases). The CDR3 is 16 residues long. V was cut by 0 bases and J by 2 bases, with 12 bases left in between. Germline CDR1 and CDR2: SGDLS and YYNGEE. CDR3 coding DNA: TGTGCCAGCAGCGTAGGGGGCCAGGGCACTGGAAACACCATATATTTT. Amino acids: CASSVGGQGTGNTIYF.

The chain uses TRBV13 and TRBJ2-7; 10 nucleotides match TRBD2. J gave up 3 bases and V 3 bases, and 5 bases lay outside the gene matches. Germline V gives CDR1 PRHDT, CDR2 FYEKMQ (reference sequence). The CDR3 spans 15 residues. The CDR3, as DNA: TGTGCCAGCAGCTTTGGACTAGCGGTCTACTACGAGCAGTACTTC. Its translation: CASSFGLAVYYEQYF. Using reference TRBV13 and TRBJ2-7 for the parts outside the CDR3, the full variable domain is AAGVIQSPRHLIKEKRETATLKCYPIPRHDTVYWYQQGPGQDPQFLISFYEKMQSDKGSIPDRFSAQQFSDYHSELNMSSLELGDSALYFCASSFGLAVYYEQYFGPGTRLTVT.